A single sample gave rise to the 10 T cell receptor beta chains below, sequenced in a study of cytomegalovirus exposure and HLA in healthy donors. Primers: 60 Vbeta forward and 13 Jbeta reverse. Assay used: immunoSEQ multiplex PCR; TCRdb lists only in-frame clones, some missing. The record lists 60,000 to 70,000 clones, of which the ten most abundant hold roughly 15%. Sequenced input: PBMCs. These TCRs come from a boy younger than 18 in good health and CMV-seronegative.

The chain links TRBV30 to TRBJ2-5, with TRBD2 matching 11 bases. The J call may be in error: the DNA end matches TRBJ2-7 better. Germline V gene lookup returns CDR1 GTSNPN and CDR2 SVGIG (reference sequence). The CDR3 is 14 residues long. The chain's CDR3 is CAWRTSGSSYEQYF. For the CDR3, the DNA is TGTGCCTGGAGAACTAGCGGGAGCTCCTACGAGCAGTACTTC.

The chain uses TRBV5-1 and TRBJ1-1; D ambiguous. Trimming took off 5 bases at V and 0 bases at J, with 11 bases between the two ends. This CDR3 is built from 14 residues. Germline V lookup: CDR1 SGHRS, CDR2 YFSETQ. CDR3 nucleotides: TGCGCCAGCAGTTCGGGTCCGGTGAACACTGAAGCTTTCTTT. Translating it yields CASSSGPVNTEAFF.

The rearrangement uses TRBV6-5 and TRBJ2-1; 8 bases match TRBD2. Germline V gives CDR1 MNHEY, CDR2 SVGAGI. V shed 4 bases, J shed 8 bases, and the junction held 10 bases outside the gene matches. CDR3 length: 15 amino acids. The CDR3 loop reads CASSFTRLASYEQFF. DNA for the CDR3: TGTGCCAGCAGTTTCACCCGACTAGCGTCGTATGAGCAGTTCTTC.

Note on this clone: Other DNA variants within this sample encode the same CDR3. The chain employs TRBV7-2 and TRBJ2-5; TRBD2 is a possible D gene (6 bases). Trimming took off 1 base at V and 7 bases at J, with 19 bases between the two ends. In germline, CDR1 is SGHTA, CDR2 FQGNSA. This CDR3 spans 16 amino acids. DNA of the CDR3: TGTGCCAGCAGCTTAGAGGCTGGACTACCATCTTGGACCCAGTACTTC. The encoded protein is CASSLEAGLPSWTQYF.

In nucleotides, the CDR3 is TGTGCCAGCAGCTCAACCATCTTGACAGGGAAGCCCTACGAGCAGTACTTC. It codes for CASSSTILTGKPYEQYF. The chain uses TRBV7-9 and TRBJ2-7, with TRBD1 matching 7 bases. The junction had 14 bases not matched to a gene; V was cut back by 4 bases and J by 2 bases. In germline, CDR1 is SEHNR, CDR2 FQNEAQ (reference sequence). This CDR3 has 17 amino acids.

V gene TRBV7-2 combines with J gene TRBJ2-7; weak D call: TRBD1 (7 bases). Germline V gene lookup returns CDR1 SGHTA and CDR2 FQGNSA. V shed 2 bases and J shed 3 bases, with 17 bases lying between them. The CDR3 contains 16 residues. This chain's CDR3 is CASSLTPAGGSYEQYF. The CDR3 nucleotides read TGTGCCAGCAGCTTAACCCCGGCAGGGGGGAGCTACGAGCAGTACTTC.

J is TRBJ2-1 and V is TRBV27; 7 positions match TRBD2. Germline V gene data show CDR1 as MNHEY and CDR2 as SMNVEV (reference sequence). V was clipped by 5 bases and J by 9 bases; unmatched bases: 16. The CDR3 length is 16 residues. As DNA, the CDR3 is TGTGCCAGCAGTCCGCTAGCGGTTTCTAGTCGAGGTGAGCAGTTCTTC. Amino acid sequence: CASSPLAVSSRGEQFF.

This CDR3 is CASSPPPRQDPYEQYF. The CDR3 bases are TGCGCCAGCAGCCCACCGCCCCGACAGGACCCCTACGAGCAGTACTTC. The V gene is TRBV5-1, the J gene TRBJ2-7, with TRBD1 as a possible D gene (6 bases). The CDR3 is 16 amino acids. Germline CDR1 is SGHRS and CDR2 is YFSETQ. Trimming took 4 bases from V and 2 from J, leaving 19 bases between them.

The rearrangement links TRBV5-1 to TRBJ2-5; 10 nucleotides line up with TRBD1. Trimming took 0 bases from V and 5 from J; bases not matched to a gene: 7. Germline loops: CDR1 SGHRS, CDR2 YFSETQ. This CDR3 spans 16 amino acids. The CDR3 nucleotides read TGCGCCAGCAGCTTGGGATCGGCGGGACAGGGGGAGACCCAGTACTTC. Translation gives CASSLGSAGQGETQYF.

This chain uses TRBV7-9 with TRBJ1-1; 8 bases match TRBD1. V shed 5 bases, J shed 3 bases, and the junction held 5 bases outside the gene matches. Germline V gene sequence: CDR1 SEHNR, CDR2 FQNEAQ (reference sequence). The CDR3 contains 14 residues. The DNA of the CDR3 is TGTGCCAGCAGCCTCGACAGGGGTGACACTGAAGCTTTCTTT. It specifies CASSLDRGDTEAFF.